This paragraph covers one T cell receptor (beta chain) sequence. This clonotype was detected only a few times. Its target antigen remains unknown. Base qualities are not at hand, and no much larger clone is one base apart. The method was RACE. The listed sequencing device is NextSeq 500. Library preparation attached unique molecular identifiers to individual cDNA molecules for quantitative, reproducible TCR counting. Each blood RNA sample was used to sequence both TCR alpha and TCR beta chains. The study's processing was this. Samples had a median of roughly 100,000 TCRs, with a range from about 23,224 to 750,000. The Decombinator software suite was used to annotate V, J and CDR3 in the TCR reads. Every sample was subsampled to the same number of TCRs (28,000) for the PS versus PT1 abundance plots. Expanded TCRs were defined as absent before sensitization and observed at least eight times at the 2-week time point. TCRdb itself trimmed the public reads at Q25 with fastp, ran MiXCR and retained productive beta chains. CDR3 protein sequences are deduplicated, and each keeps its most common genes and DNA. TCRdb, rather than the study authors, made the V and J calls. The sample has 35,000 to 45,000 distinct CDR3 sequences on record, just under 9% of them singletons. Of the sample, roughly 15% is held by the ten largest clones.

These data are taken from a study of human T cells and chemical hapten exposure (dated by TCRdb to 2020 to 2023). Looking at the study overall: For sensitization, 2% DPC in acetone was applied to a roughly 2 cm by roughly 2 cm area of upper inner arm skin. Patch testing was done on the upper back using Finn chambers containing 0.01% DPC, and results were scored after 6 days according to International Contact Dermatitis Research Group standards. Throughout the study period of about 23 weeks, patients also received therapeutic DPC doses to the scalp every week. Blood samples were taken from patients before sensitization (week 0) and then at 2, 6 and about 24 weeks after DPC sensitization. Blood for TCR sequencing was provided by twenty-nine alopecia patients at one to four time points (pre-sensitization, 2, 6 and 24 weeks). This study followed changes in the peripheral blood TCR repertoire in vivo during primary and secondary sensitization of alopecia patients to the hapten diphenylcyclopropenone (DPC). Libraries were pooled for sequencing, and per-sample TCR yields varied mainly because of small differences in library volumes within the pool. Alopecia areata with under or over 50% scalp involvement, alopecia totalis and alopecia universalis were represented in the patient cohort, which was mostly female. The research as a whole found: Alopecia, a presumed autoimmune disease, was present in all patients, so the immune response of the patients might differ from that of healthy individuals. DPC sensitization did not change how many TCRs were above 1 in 1000 frequency, and no evidence was found of alterations in global repertoire structure. After repeated subsampling, the strength of the expansion versus patch-test correlation and the threshold at which it became significant changed. Significantly more large CDR3 similarity clusters were formed by expanded TCRs than by pre-sensitization or healthy control sets, consistent with antigen-driven responses. Patch test score correlated positively with the number of PT1 expanded TCRs, reaching significance at thresholds 8, 16 and 32 but not at 4.

The intended sense of this specimen's time point label: patch test 2, 6 weeks after DPC sensitization. The label giving this sample's treatment or condition can be read as: therapeutic diphenylcyclopropenone sensitization with weekly scalp DPC. At every patch-test visit, the blood draw took place before the patch test was put on. Patients were considered eligible if aged 18 to 70, diagnosed with alopecia and deemed suitable for DPC therapy, and patients were excluded if pregnant. Total RNA was isolated from unfractionated whole blood collected in Tempus Blood RNA tubes. The sequencing here drew on whole blood, taken in connection with sensitization to the hapten diphenylcyclopropenone (DPC). This receptor was taken from a woman between 40 and 55 years old with alopecia areata. Some clones in this sample may be carry-over from other donors' samples.

The nucleotides are TGTGCCAGCAGCTTAAGGGCGGACAATGAGCAGTTCTTC. Its amino acids are CASSLRADNEQFF. The rearrangement joined TRBV7-3 to TRBJ2-1; the D gene identity is not certain. V drops 1 base and J drops 5 bases, leaving 6 bases in between. The CDR3 goes from the cysteine to the phenylalanine over 13 residues. Only the CDR3 part of the read is kept: 39 bases, read in frame from the first base. The germline V gene gives CDR1 as SGHTA and CDR2 as FQGTGA.